These T cell receptor beta chains were read from a single sample in a study of radiotherapy plus CTLA-4 blockade in lung cancer. Method: immunoSEQ multiplex PCR; TCRdb's copy keeps in-frame clones and lacks some. The sample yields 85,000 to 90,000 clones, around 72% seen once. The sample here was peripheral blood, taken from a patient treated with radiotherapy plus ipilimumab. The receptors here all came from a human donor with non-small cell lung cancer that progressed on radiotherapy plus ipilimumab. CDR3s include the opening cysteine and the closing phenylalanine or tryptophan. The D gene is left open where the match is weak. Clone sizes are given selectively: once, few, many, or a class where the clone is expanded.

cdr3_nt cdr3_aa clone_size d_call j_call cdr3_length v_call
TGTGCCAGTAGTTCCCGGACTACCCCCTACGAGCAGTACTTC CASSSRTTPYEQYF few NA TRBJ2-7 14 TRBV19
TGCGCCAGCAGCTTCATGACAGGATCTAGCACAGATACGCAGTATTTT CASSFMTGSSTDTQYF NA NA TRBJ2-3 16 TRBV5-1
TGTGCCAGCAGCCCCTGGACTAGCGGAAAAGAGACCCAGTACTTC CASSPWTSGKETQYF NA TRBD2 TRBJ2-5 15 TRBV5-5
TGTGCCAGCAGCGTAGAAGGGGGCGAATGGAATGAGCAGTTCTTC CASSVEGGEWNEQFF NA TRBD1 TRBJ2-1 15 TRBV9
TGCGCCAGCAGCCAAGTACAGGGGTCCGAGCAGTACTTC CASSQVQGSEQYF NA TRBD1 TRBJ2-7 13 TRBV4-1
TGTGCCAGCAGCCAAGGCGATGAGCAGTTCTTC CASSQGDEQFF NA NA TRBJ2-1 11 TRBV7-3
TGTGCCAGCAGCTTGACTAGCGGGGGTTACGAGCAGTACTTC CASSLTSGGYEQYF NA TRBD2 TRBJ2-7 14 TRBV2
TGTGCCAGCAGTGACCCGACTTGGGGAAACACTGAAGCTTTCTTT CASSDPTWGNTEAFF NA NA TRBJ1-1 15 TRBV2
TGTGCCAGCAGTGCCGGGGGCGGGCGGGGGGACACTGAAGCTTTCTTT CASSAGGGRGDTEAFF NA NA TRBJ1-1 16 TRBV2
TGTGCCAGCAGCACTCTTGACAGGGGGGAGAACACCGGGGAGCTGTTTTTT CASSTLDRGENTGELFF NA TRBD1 TRBJ2-2 17 TRBV7-9
TGTGCCAGCAGCTTCGAGTGGTCGGATACGCAGTATTTT CASSFEWSDTQYF NA NA TRBJ2-3 13 TRBV7-9
TGTGCCAGCAGCCAACAACAGGGGGTAGGCGGGGAGCTGTTTTTT CASSQQQGVGGELFF few TRBD1 TRBJ2-2 15 TRBV4-2
TGTGCCAGCAGCTATATCGGTCCCAGGGGGCTTTATGGCTACACCTTC CASSYIGPRGLYGYTF NA TRBD1 TRBJ1-2 16 TRBV5-4
TGTGCCAGCAGCACCGGGACTTTTCCCCAAGAGACCCAGTACTTC CASSTGTFPQETQYF NA NA TRBJ2-5 15 TRBV7-9
TGTGCCAGCAGCCTGAACACCGGGGAGCTGTTTTTT CASSLNTGELFF NA NA TRBJ2-2 12 TRBV7-9